This is a list of T cell receptor beta chains from one sample in a study of Graves' ophthalmopathy and Graves' hyperthyroidism. In TCRdb, the multiplex PCR reads were re-called with MiXCR into one record per CDR3 protein. The profile shows roughly 500,000 distinct CDR3 sequences, about an eighth of them singletons. The sample was blood. All receptors come from a woman between 25 and 40 years old with Graves' ophthalmopathy. CDR3s include the opening cysteine and the closing phenylalanine or tryptophan. Each record gives: J gene, clone size, V gene, D gene, CDR3 protein, CDR3 DNA. The D gene is left open where the match is weak. Some rows mark clone size as missing; the rest say once, few, many or name a class of expanded clone.

J: TRBJ1-5; size: many; V: TRBV6-1; D: -; CDR3: CASSATGRQPQHF; DNA: TGTGCCAGCAGTGCCACAGGGAGGCAGCCCCAGCATTTT
J: TRBJ1-6; size: few; V: TRBV12-3/TRBV12-4; D: TRBD1; CDR3: CASSLDRGSSPPHF; DNA: TGTGCCAGCAGTCTAGACAGGGGGAGTTCACCCCCCCACTTT
J: TRBJ2-7; size: many; V: TRBV6-5; D: -; CDR3: CASSSSNGPYEQYF; DNA: TGTGCCAGCAGTTCCTCGAACGGACCATACGAGCAGTACTTC
J: TRBJ1-2; size: many; V: TRBV28; D: TRBD1; CDR3: CASSPGGQGANRGRGYTF; DNA: TGTGCCAGCAGTCCAGGGGGACAGGGGGCTAATCGGGGACGTGGCTACACCTTC
J: TRBJ1-1; size: -; V: TRBV7-9; D: -; CDR3: CASSSSQGDTEAFF; DNA: TGTGCCAGCAGCTCCTCCCAAGGGGACACTGAAGCTTTCTTT
J: TRBJ2-2; size: many; V: TRBV19; D: TRBD2; CDR3: CASSIRMLAGEYTGELFF; DNA: TGTGCCAGTAGTATAAGGATGTTAGCGGGGGAATACACCGGGGAGCTGTTTTTT
J: TRBJ2-1; size: few; V: TRBV6-5; D: TRBD2; CDR3: CASSYGEGVYNEQFF; DNA: TGTGCCAGCAGTTACGGGGAGGGCGTCTACAATGAGCAGTTCTTC
J: TRBJ2-7; size: -; V: TRBV4-2; D: TRBD1; CDR3: CASSQVEDRGARQYF; DNA: TGTGCCAGCAGCCAAGTAGAGGACAGGGGAGCTAGGCAGTACTTC
J: TRBJ1-6; size: -; V: TRBV18; D: TRBD1; CDR3: CASSPKDRGYSPLHF; DNA: TGTGCCAGCTCACCCAAGGACAGGGGCTATTCACCCCTCCACTTT
J: TRBJ1-2; size: many; V: TRBV10-3; D: TRBD1; CDR3: CAIRTGTGSYGYTF; DNA: TGTGCCATCAGAACCGGGACAGGTAGCTATGGCTACACCTTC
J: TRBJ1-2; size: many; V: TRBV28; D: -; CDR3: CASSFLWTVTSNGYTF; DNA: TGTGCCAGCAGTTTTTTGTGGACAGTTACATCTAACGGCTACACCTTC
J: TRBJ1-5; size: many; V: TRBV20-1; D: TRBD1; CDR3: CSARTGRGGSPQHF; DNA: TGCAGTGCTCGGACAGGCCGTGGTGGTTCGCCCCAGCATTTT
J: TRBJ1-1; size: many; V: TRBV2; D: -; CDR3: CASRVKEAFF; DNA: TGTGCCAGCAGGGTGAAGGAAGCTTTCTTT
J: TRBJ2-5; size: many; V: TRBV27; D: -; CDR3: CASSFKGKETQYF; DNA: TGTGCCAGCAGTTTCAAAGGGAAAGAGACCCAGTACTTC
J: TRBJ1-1; size: -; V: TRBV11-2; D: TRBD1; CDR3: CASSLGTGNLNTEAFF; DNA: TGTGCCAGCAGCCTCGGGACAGGTAATTTGAACACTGAAGCTTTCTTT
J: TRBJ1-1; size: many; V: TRBV5-1; D: TRBD1; CDR3: CASSRNRGQAINPEAFF; DNA: TGCGCCAGCAGTCGTAACCGGGGACAGGCGATAAACCCTGAAGCTTTCTTT
J: TRBJ2-7; size: many; V: TRBV6-1; D: -; CDR3: CASWTGSLSSYEQYF; DNA: TGTGCCAGCTGGACCGGGTCTCTAAGCTCCTACGAGCAGTACTTC
J: TRBJ2-4; size: many; V: TRBV20-1; D: TRBD2; CDR3: CSASIAGLAKNIQYF; DNA: TGCAGTGCTAGTATAGCGGGGCTAGCCAAAAACATTCAGTACTTC
J: TRBJ1-6; size: -; V: TRBV30; D: TRBD1; CDR3: CAWAGTGISPLHF; DNA: TGTGCCTGGGCCGGGACAGGGATTTCACCCCTCCACTTT
J: TRBJ2-7; size: many; V: TRBV3-1; D: -; CDR3: CASSATTFSYEQYF; DNA: TGTGCCAGCAGCGCGACTACGTTCTCCTACGAGCAGTACTTC
J: TRBJ1-2; size: -; V: TRBV29-1; D: TRBD1; CDR3: CSVKDRGRGGYTF; DNA: TGCAGCGTGAAAGACAGGGGACGAGGTGGCTACACCTTC
J: TRBJ1-3; size: many; V: TRBV14; D: -; CDR3: CASSQRTAISGNTIYF; DNA: TGTGCCAGCAGCCAAAGAACAGCAATCTCTGGAAACACCATATATTTT
J: TRBJ2-2; size: many; V: TRBV6-4; D: TRBD2; CDR3: CASSDSGLGDTGELFF; DNA: TGTGCCAGCAGTGACTCGGGACTAGGTGACACCGGGGAGCTGTTTTTT
J: TRBJ2-5; size: -; V: TRBV5-5; D: -; CDR3: CASSSIGRAGLETQYF; DNA: TGTGCCAGCAGCTCCATCGGTCGTGCGGGATTAGAGACCCAGTACTTC
J: TRBJ1-2; size: -; V: TRBV19; D: -; CDR3: CASTTPGRERYGYTF; DNA: TGTGCCAGTACTACACCTGGTAGGGAACGCTATGGCTACACCTTC
J: TRBJ2-2; size: few; V: TRBV6-4; D: TRBD2; CDR3: CASRDLGTSGGATGELFF; DNA: TGTGCCAGCAGGGACCTCGGGACTAGCGGGGGGGCGACCGGGGAGCTGTTTTTT
J: TRBJ2-5; size: many; V: TRBV6-1; D: -; CDR3: CASSDGTARVTQYF; DNA: TGTGCCAGCAGTGACGGGACGGCCCGGGTGACCCAGTACTTC